This T cell receptor beta chain emerged from a study of OX40 agonist ivuxolimab in advanced cancers. The CDR3 covers 14 residues. The germline gives CDR1 MNHNS, CDR2 SASEGT. J lost 7 bases, V lost 10 bases, and 11 bases had no gene match. Repertoires were generated with immunoSEQ multiplex PCR, while TCRdb's copy carries only in-frame clones and drops some. This table has around 62,000 clones, approximately 81% appearing once. V and J are TRBV6-1 and TRBJ2-2, with 8 positions matching TRBD1. The source of this sequence is an adult with an advanced solid tumor such as melanoma, head and neck, liver or kidney cancer. Sequences were derived from CD4+ or CD8+ T cells sorted from blood, sampled in a trial of the OX40 agonist ivuxolimab. CDR3 nucleotide sequence: TGTGCCACTACTTACCAGGGGGCGTACGGGGAGCTGTTTTTT. Amino acids: CATTYQGAYGELFF.